A selection of T cell receptor beta chains follows, all from one sample in a study of response to subunit inactivated influenza vaccine. Using its own MiXCR run on the RT-PCR reads, TCRdb lists one record per CDR3 protein. The table shows 500,000 to 750,000 distinct CDR3 sequences, with 14% occurring only once. Sequences were derived from PBMCs from blood, sampled 11 to 12 days after vaccination. These TCRs come from a middle-aged man who received an inactivated influenza vaccine. CDR3s include the opening cysteine and the closing phenylalanine or tryptophan.

V	J	CDR3
TRBV20-1	TRBJ2-3	CSANDYWLAGSTDTQYF
TRBV5-1	TRBJ2-2	CASRPDRNTGELFF
TRBV19	TRBJ2-3	CASSTLANTQYF
TRBV11-2	TRBJ1-6	CASSLVRGLSSYNSPLHF
TRBV9	TRBJ2-1	CASSAGRDSPYNEQFF
TRBV28	TRBJ1-1	CASRNGVGTGGPNTEAFF
TRBV5-6	TRBJ2-5	CASSQSGIETQYF
TRBV9	TRBJ2-3	CASSVGGQDTQYF
TRBV7-9	TRBJ2-1	CASSSGLFEFF
TRBV6-5	TRBJ2-5	CASSYSRGRGLETQYF
TRBV27	TRBJ1-1	CASKETGLNTEAFF
TRBV5-1	TRBJ2-7	CASSLGRTLGYEQYF
TRBV29-1	TRBJ2-2	CSGRSGLAGGELFF
TRBV6-5	TRBJ2-7	CASFRDREYF
TRBV20-1	TRBJ2-3	CSATSLAGYTDTQYF
TRBV28	TRBJ2-7	CASSLFGTGGSYEQYF
TRBV20-1	TRBJ2-7	CSARDRGRVLTYEQYF
TRBV3-1	TRBJ2-2	CASSRTSRGRTGELFF
TRBV6-1	TRBJ1-1	CATLSLGQGLNTEAFF
TRBV5-5	TRBJ2-7	CASSRPSSGRPNYEQYF
TRBV19	TRBJ2-2	CASTGLANTGELFF
TRBV9	TRBJ1-2	CASSVEGGDYGYTF
TRBV6-1	TRBJ2-5	CASREPGAGETQYF
TRBV5-1	TRBJ2-1	CASSLAPTSGNNEQFF
TRBV28	TRBJ2-7	CATWDSYEQYF
TRBV25-1	TRBJ2-1	CASSDLTRPHHEQFF
TRBV20-1	TRBJ2-6	CSARGQNLNSGANVLTF
TRBV29-1	TRBJ2-3	CSVEGQHLSTDTQYF
TRBV10-3	TRBJ1-1	CAISENTEAFF
TRBV5-1	TRBJ1-2	CASKAGGDSGYGYTF
TRBV6-2/TRBV6-3	TRBJ2-1	CASSYSGGGANEQFF
TRBV5-1	TRBJ2-7	CASSFRTNDDEQYF
TRBV4-3	TRBJ2-7	CASSQDPGAGLEQYF
TRBV7-2	TRBJ2-5	CASSKGDRTQETQYF
TRBV3-1	TRBJ1-6	CASSQSGAVNSPLHF
TRBV24-1	TRBJ2-1	CATSDFARTNEQFF
TRBV2	TRBJ2-7	CASSGDRGLEQYF
TRBV5-5	TRBJ2-7	CASSFNYPGHEQYF
TRBV5-1	TRBJ2-7	CASSFSGDRDEQYF
TRBV29-1	TRBJ2-1	CSVGTGLVAEQFF
TRBV6-2/TRBV6-3	TRBJ2-5	CASSFLPGEVQYF
TRBV7-2	TRBJ2-1	CASSYGTSGANEQFF
TRBV4-1	TRBJ2-5	CASSQVEGRETQYF
TRBV4-1	TRBJ2-4	CASSRGRPSGVAKNIQYF
TRBV6-1	TRBJ2-7	CASSQIPPTGMYEQYF
TRBV5-1	TRBJ2-1	CASSLVTSGNNEQFF
TRBV7-3	TRBJ2-1	CASSTPRAKRRNEQFF
TRBV11-2	TRBJ2-4	CASSLVWSLAVAKNIQYF
TRBV11-2	TRBJ1-2	CASSANRDGVYGYTF
TRBV29-1	TRBJ2-3	CSVRVWLAGDTDTQYF
TRBV7-9	TRBJ1-2	CASSLGGRGSYGYTF